This T cell receptor (beta chain) originates from a study of type 1 and type 2 diabetes patients. About the study: Samples came from type 1 diabetic, type 2 diabetic or nondiabetic people, recruited in China. CD4+ or CD8+ T cells were positively selected from PBMCs with microbeads. Study results and caveats: Some T1D-only expanded clones might appear in more T2D or control samples.

This clonotype was counted at least ten times. Its specificity is not known. In germline, CDR1 is ENHRY, CDR2 SYGVKD. This CDR3 has 12 amino acids. The trim removed 10 bases at V and 7 bases at J, leaving 7 bases unmatched. Genomic DNA was the PCR template. A primer set of 30 forward and 13 reverse primers amplified the CDR3. TCRdb re-called the multiplex PCR reads through MiXCR, storing one row per CDR3 protein. In the table there are about 290,000 distinct CDR3 sequences, over 45% of which are singletons. V usage is TRBV10-3 and J usage is TRBJ2-7; TRBD2 agrees at 10 bases. This receptor was taken from a man between 18 and 29 years old with type 2 diabetes. Specimen: peripheral blood mononuclear cells (PBMCs). The CDR3 sequence: CATTGTSVEQYF. CDR3 DNA: TGTGCCACAACCGGGACTAGCGTTGAGCAGTACTTC.